This T cell receptor beta chain was retrieved from a study of T-cell reconstitution after alpha-beta-depleted transplantation in children (dated by TCRdb to the mid-2010s). Study-wide context: Using TCR repertoire profiling, the study followed T-cell immune reconstitution in a quantitative way in children after TCRalphabeta/CD19-depleted allogeneic hematopoietic cell transplantation.

This clonotype showed up just a few times. Its antigen specificity is not known. No base-level quality is on record; no much larger clone is a single base apart. The CDR3 contains 17 residues, cysteine and valine counted. The only DNA kept is the CDR3, 51 bases in frame from the first base. Libraries came from PCR. This sample was sequenced with an Illumina HiSeq 2500. TCR library preparation used molecular barcoding, with unique molecular identifiers applied to normalize quantification of the TCRbeta repertoire. Clones were called with MiXCR by TCRdb after fastp trimmed the public reads at Q25, and only in-frame beta chains were retained. Rows matching on CDR3 protein sequence are summarized as one entry with the most common DNA and genes. This sample gives 600,000 to 700,000 distinct CDR3 sequences in total; roughly 17% of them show up just once. 1.1% of the sample lies in the top ten.

This receptor was taken from a human donor who donated a stem cell graft to a child with acute myeloid leukemia. Source: PBMCs from the stem cell graft donor, taken from the stem cell graft. The rearrangement combines TRBV21-1 with TRBJ2-7; TRBD1 is the table's D call and was not checked against the DNA. TRBV21-1 is reported as a pseudogene. The sequence in DNA is TGTGCCAGCAGCAACAACAGGGGGGATCTTCGACCTGGGGAGCAGTACGTC. This translates into CASSNNRGDLRPGEQYV.